The 17 T cell receptor beta chains below all came from one sample that was sequenced in a study of cytomegalovirus exposure and HLA in healthy donors. Produced via immunoSEQ multiplex PCR; TCRdb's table is partial and in-frame only. The sample holds fewer than 75,000 clones, 95% seen once. Sequencing input: PBMCs. Source of these receptors: a man between 18 and 29 years old in good health and CMV-seronegative.

The chain couples TRBV10-3 to TRBJ2-3, with TRBD2 identical over 8 bases. Trimming cost V 2 bases and J 0 bases; bases outside gene matches: 4. Germline-derived CDR1 and CDR2 are ENHRY and SYGVKD. CDR3 size: 16 residues. The chain's CDR3 is CAISEVGGGSTDTQYF. The CDR3 bases are TGTGCCATCAGTGAGGTTGGCGGGGGGAGCACAGATACGCAGTATTTT.

This rearrangement joins TRBV4-1 to TRBJ1-2, with 7 positions matching TRBD1. The trim removed 6 bases at V and 8 bases at J, leaving 15 bases unmatched. The CDR3 loop spans 15 amino acids. Germline assignment: CDR1 MGHRA and CDR2 YSYEKL. The CDR3 spells CASSLDKGAGLGYTF. CDR3 bases: TGCGCCAGCAGTCTCGATAAGGGGGCTGGGCTGGGCTACACCTTC.

The chain has TRBV28 and TRBJ1-1, with D possibly matching TRBD1 (6 bases). This CDR3 spans 14 amino acids. Trimming cost V 2 bases and J 1 base, with 8 bases left between them. Germline V gene data show CDR1 as MDHEN and CDR2 as SYDVKM. CDR3 protein: CASSLPGENTEAFF. CDR3 nucleotides: TGTGCCAGCAGTTTACCAGGGGAGAACACTGAAGCTTTCTTT.

In this sample, this clone turned up once. The chain combines TRBV5-4 with TRBJ2-4; 7 bases line up with TRBD1. Germline CDR1 is SGHNT and CDR2 is YYREEE (reference sequence). This CDR3 contains 14 residues. V was clipped by 0 bases and J by 8 bases; unmatched bases: 5. This chain's CDR3 is CASSLEGAGDIQYF. The CDR3 coding sequence is TGTGCCAGCAGCTTGGAGGGGGCCGGGGACATTCAGTACTTC.

This chain joins TRBV20-1 and TRBJ1-2, with D hard to call. Germline CDR1 reads DFQATT; CDR2 reads SNEGSKA (reference sequence). The CDR3 spans 10 residues. V was cut by 4 bases and J by 9 bases, with 9 bases left in between. CDR3 DNA sequence: TGCAGTGCTAAGCGGGATAGCTACACCTTC. The encoded protein is CSAKRDSYTF.

This clone was observed once. The chain carries TRBV28 and TRBJ1-2; D possibly corresponds to TRBD1 (6 bases). The ends were cut back, 8 bases at V and 2 bases at J, with 12 bases in the middle. Germline V gives CDR1 MDHEN, CDR2 SYDVKM. The CDR3 contains 13 residues. The CDR3 loop is CASLVTGNYGYTF. CDR3 bases: TGTGCCAGCCTCGTTACAGGGAACTATGGCTACACCTTC.

The chain combines TRBV6-1 with TRBJ1-2; the D gene is possibly TRBD1 (6 bases). This CDR3 region has 13 residues. With 5 bases removed from V and 4 bases from J, the gap between germline ends came to 11 bases. The germline CDR1 and CDR2 sequences are MNHNS and SASEGT. Here the CDR3 DNA reads TGTGCCAGCAGTAGACAGGTTCTCTATGGCTACACCTTC. Its translation is CASSRQVLYGYTF.

The gene calls are TRBV30 and TRBJ1-1; 7 nucleotides line up with TRBD1. The germline CDR1 and CDR2 sequences are GTSNPN and SVGIG (reference sequence). V shed 8 bases and J 4 bases; nucleotides not matched to a gene: 7. This CDR3 comprises 12 residues. CDR3 DNA sequence: TGTGCCCATAACAGGGGAGGCACTGAAGCTTTCTTT. It encodes CAHNRGGTEAFF.

This chain joins TRBV15 and TRBJ1-5; unclear D gene. CDR3 length: 17 amino acids. V shed 0 bases and J shed 0 bases, with 12 bases lying between them. CDR1 is LNHNV and CDR2 is YYDKDF in the germline V gene (reference sequence). The CDR3 here is CATSRESVVYSNQPQHF. The DNA for the CDR3 is TGTGCCACCAGCAGAGAATCGGTAGTTTATAGCAATCAGCCCCAGCATTTT.

The chain couples TRBV30 to TRBJ2-1; 9 positions agree with TRBD1. Germline lookup yields CDR1 GTSNPN and CDR2 SVGIG (reference sequence). The V and J ends lost 4 bases and 7 bases, in that order; junction bases with no gene match: 8. This CDR3 spans 14 amino acids. Written as DNA, the CDR3 is TGTGCCTGGAAAGCCGGGACAGGGTCAAATGAGCAGTTCTTC. Residues: CAWKAGTGSNEQFF.

This chain connects TRBV6-5 to TRBJ2-7; perhaps TRBD1 as D (5 bases). Germline loops: CDR1 MNHEY, CDR2 SVGAGI. The CDR3 totals 12 residues. Trimming stripped 4 bases from V and 3 bases from J, with 7 bases between. CDR3: CASSSDSYEQYF. CDR3 coding DNA: TGTGCCAGCAGTTCAGACAGCTACGAGCAGTACTTC.

The chain combines TRBV19 with TRBJ1-4, with D tentatively TRBD1 (6 bases). The germline V and J ends were trimmed by 4 bases and 11 bases, with 20 bases remaining between them. CDR3 size: 15 residues. Germline CDR1 LNHDA, CDR2 SQIVND (reference sequence). For the CDR3, the DNA is TGTGCCAGTAGTACCCGACAGGCCCGGGGAGGGAAACTGTTTTTT. Amino acid sequence: CASSTRQARGGKLFF.

The chain couples TRBV5-1 to TRBJ2-1; possible D gene TRBD2, 7 bases. The CDR3 runs 15 residues. Germline CDR1 is SGHRS and CDR2 is YFSETQ. With 0 bases removed from V and 5 bases from J, the gap between germline ends came to 12 bases. CDR3 in amino acids: CASSLGGGAHNEQFF. Written as DNA, the CDR3 is TGCGCCAGCAGCTTGGGTGGGGGGGCTCACAATGAGCAGTTCTTC.

The V call is TRBV25-1, the J call TRBJ1-1; 8 nucleotides match TRBD1. The V and J ends lost 4 bases and 4 bases, in that order; junction bases with no gene match: 2. Germline-derived CDR1 and CDR2 are MGHDK and SYGVNS. CDR3 size: 13 residues. CDR3 residues: CASSAGGGTEAFF. The CDR3 DNA follows: TGTGCCAGCAGTGCAGGGGGCGGCACTGAAGCTTTCTTT.

The chain uses TRBV15 and TRBJ1-5; tentative D call: TRBD1 (6 bases). Between the trimmed V and J ends, which lost 2 bases and 2 bases, there was a span of 13 bases. Looked up from germline, CDR1 is LNHNV and CDR2 is YYDKDF (reference sequence). The CDR3 is 16 amino acids. For the CDR3, the DNA is TGTGCCACCAGCAGAACTCAAGGGGGAGGCAATCAGCCCCAGCATTTT. This gives the protein CATSRTQGGGNQPQHF. Variable domain in full (rest from reference TRBV15 and TRBJ1-5): DAMVIQNPRYQVTQFGKPVTLSCSQTLNHNVMYWYQQKSSQAPKLLFHYYDKDFNNEADTPDNFQSRRPNTSFCFLDIRSPGLGDTAMYLCATSRTQGGGNQPQHFGDGTRLSIL.

The CDR3 loop is CASSLTHETYEQYF. The CDR3 DNA reads as TGTGCCAGCAGCTTAACTCACGAAACCTACGAGCAGTACTTC. The chain links TRBV7-2 to TRBJ2-7; unclear D gene. Between the trimmed V and J ends, which lost 2 bases and 2 bases, there was a span of 10 bases. CDR1 is SGHTA and CDR2 is FQGNSA in the germline V gene. This CDR3 is 14 amino acids long.

This clone has only a few counts. The chain is built from TRBV7-2 and TRBJ1-2; no clear D gene. V was trimmed by 1 base and J by 7 bases, leaving 16 bases between them. CDR3 length: 15 residues. CDR1 SGHTA and CDR2 FQGNSA come from the germline V gene. CDR3 sequence: CASSLELVLSGGYTF. CDR3 nucleotides: TGTGCCAGCAGCTTAGAATTGGTACTAAGCGGTGGCTACACCTTC.